Listed below are T cell receptor beta chains from one sample, sequenced in a study of T cell responses to AZD1222 COVID-19 vaccine. Using immunoSEQ multiplex PCR, the repertoire was profiled, and TCRdb retains in-frame clones only, with some absent. The profile shows 150,000 to 200,000 clones, around 92% of them singletons. The starting material was peripheral blood, obtained on day 0 of AZD1222 vaccination. These receptors all stem from an adult in good health. CDR3s include the opening cysteine and the closing phenylalanine or tryptophan. The D gene is left open where the match is weak. Where a row states a size, it is once, few, many or the class of an expanded clone; other rows omit it.

V gene	J gene	clone size	D gene	CDR3 protein	CDR3 DNA
TRBV6-6	TRBJ2-2	few	.	CASSYSTSAGGELFF	TGTGCCAGCAGTTACTCGACTTCGGCCGGCGGGGAGCTGTTTTTT
TRBV3-1/TRBV3-2	TRBJ2-1	.	.	CASSQASINEQFF	TGTGCCAGCAGCCAAGCCTCCATCAATGAGCAGTTCTTC
TRBV7-9	TRBJ2-3	few	.	CASSPLSDTQYF	TGTGCCAGCAGCCCGTTGTCGGATACGCAGTATTTT
TRBV19	TRBJ1-5	.	.	CASRGVDTPSNQPQHF	TGTGCCAGTAGGGGAGTTGACACCCCCAGCAATCAGCCCCAGCATTTT
TRBV28	TRBJ1-5	once	.	CASSFRVKRNQPQHF	TGTGCCAGCAGTTTCCGGGTGAAAAGAAATCAGCCCCAGCATTTT
TRBV2	TRBJ2-7	.	TRBD2	CATRTSGSYEQYF	TGTGCCACCCGGACTAGCGGCTCCTACGAGCAGTACTTC
TRBV6-1	TRBJ2-2	.	.	CASSEGRGTIMNTGELFF	TGTGCCAGCAGCGAAGGCAGGGGGACTATCATGAACACCGGGGAGCTGTTTTTT
TRBV3-1/TRBV3-2	TRBJ2-1	.	TRBD2	CASSQDQASGKLGQFF	TGTGCCAGCAGCCAAGATCAGGCTAGCGGGAAACTGGGGCAGTTCTTC
TRBV28	TRBJ1-6	.	.	CASSLSFNSPLHF	TGTGCCAGCAGTTTATCGTTTAATTCACCCCTCCACTTT
TRBV4-3	TRBJ2-2	.	TRBD2	CASSSSRRLAGGDTGELFF	TGCGCCAGCAGCTCATCCCGCCGACTAGCGGGAGGGGACACCGGGGAGTTGTTTTTT
TRBV11-2	TRBJ2-3	once	TRBD2	CASSLVFREGRDTQYF	TGTGCCAGCAGCTTAGTCTTCCGGGAGGGCCGAGATACGCAGTATTTT
TRBV27	TRBJ2-7	.	.	CASSSPRLVNYEQYF	TGTGCCAGCAGTTCCCCCAGACTTGTGAACTACGAGCAGTACTTC
TRBV28	TRBJ1-5	.	.	CASSEASDSNQPQHF	TGTGCCAGCTCCGAGGCCTCGGATAGCAATCAGCCCCAGCATTTT
TRBV28	TRBJ1-5	.	.	CASSFRGQGQPQHF	TGTGCCAGCAGTTTTAGGGGCCAAGGGCAGCCCCAGCATTTT
TRBV7-9	TRBJ2-2	once	TRBD1	CASSLVQGATGELFF	TGTGCCAGCAGCTTAGTCCAGGGGGCCACCGGGGAGCTGTTTTTT
TRBV30	TRBJ1-2	few	TRBD1	CAWSSTGVSGYTF	TGTGCCTGGAGTTCCACAGGGGTTTCTGGCTACACCTTC
TRBV10-3	TRBJ1-2	.	.	CAIKTVGAGLLPYGYTF	TGTGCCATCAAAACCGTTGGGGCAGGTCTTCTCCCATATGGCTACACCTTC